This is a list of T cell receptor beta chains from one sample in a study of T cells after yellow fever vaccination. Each CDR3 protein gets one entry after TCRdb re-called the 5' RACE reads with MiXCR. Altogether about 360,000 distinct CDR3 sequences are present, 6.2% being singletons, with the ten largest covering 15%. Specimen: PBMCs, collected 5 days after the yellow fever booster vaccination. The receptors derive from a man aged 25-45 years who received the YFV17D yellow fever vaccine. CDR3s include the opening cysteine and the closing phenylalanine or tryptophan. Each record gives: V gene, D gene, J gene, clone size, CDR3 DNA, CDR3 protein. D genes are given only for firm matches. Clone size is shown for a subset of rows, as once, few, many or a class of expanded clone.

v_gene: TRBV5-1
d_gene: .
j_gene: TRBJ2-1
abundance: many
CDR3nt: TGCGCCAGCAGCTTCCTAGGGTCACCCAATGAGCAGTTCTTC
CDR3aa: CASSFLGSPNEQFF

v_gene: TRBV12-3/TRBV12-4
d_gene: .
j_gene: TRBJ2-5
abundance: .
CDR3nt: TGTGCCAGCAGTTTAGCAGGAAGGCGGGAGACCCAGTACTTC
CDR3aa: CASSLAGRRETQYF

v_gene: TRBV20-1
d_gene: .
j_gene: TRBJ2-7
abundance: .
CDR3nt: TGCAGTGTATTGCGGAGTTCCTACGAGCAGTACTTC
CDR3aa: CSVLRSSYEQYF

v_gene: TRBV2
d_gene: .
j_gene: TRBJ2-2
abundance: many
CDR3nt: TGTGCCAGCAGCCAAAGCGGATACACCGGGGAGCTGTTTTTT
CDR3aa: CASSQSGYTGELFF

v_gene: TRBV20-1
d_gene: .
j_gene: TRBJ2-6
abundance: .
CDR3nt: TGCAGTGCTACAGTCCTGTCCTCTGGGGCCAACGTCCTGACTTTC
CDR3aa: CSATVLSSGANVLTF

v_gene: TRBV2
d_gene: .
j_gene: TRBJ2-5
abundance: .
CDR3nt: TGTGCCAGCAGTGAAGCGCGAGCTGGACAAGAGACCCAGTACTTC
CDR3aa: CASSEARAGQETQYF

v_gene: TRBV5-3
d_gene: TRBD2
j_gene: TRBJ2-1
abundance: few
CDR3nt: TGTGCCAGAAGGGGGGAAGTGACTAGCGGCTACAATGAGCAGTTCTTC
CDR3aa: CARRGEVTSGYNEQFF

v_gene: TRBV25-1
d_gene: .
j_gene: TRBJ2-7
abundance: few
CDR3nt: TGTGCCAGCAGTGAACATCCAGGATCAGTGCAGTACTTC
CDR3aa: CASSEHPGSVQYF

v_gene: TRBV7-9
d_gene: .
j_gene: TRBJ2-3
abundance: few
CDR3nt: TGTGCCAGCTCGGTAGAGAGAACAGATACGCAGTATTTT
CDR3aa: CASSVERTDTQYF

v_gene: TRBV5-6
d_gene: .
j_gene: TRBJ2-7
abundance: .
CDR3nt: TGTGCCAGCAGCGCCAGTGAGCAGTACTTC
CDR3aa: CASSASEQYF

v_gene: TRBV13
d_gene: TRBD2
j_gene: TRBJ2-3
abundance: few
CDR3nt: TGTGCCAGCAGCTTACGACTAGCGGGGGTAACAGATACGCAGTATTTT
CDR3aa: CASSLRLAGVTDTQYF

v_gene: TRBV27
d_gene: .
j_gene: TRBJ2-7
abundance: few
CDR3nt: TGTGCCAGCAGTTTGCAAACTGGCGAGCAGTACTTC
CDR3aa: CASSLQTGEQYF